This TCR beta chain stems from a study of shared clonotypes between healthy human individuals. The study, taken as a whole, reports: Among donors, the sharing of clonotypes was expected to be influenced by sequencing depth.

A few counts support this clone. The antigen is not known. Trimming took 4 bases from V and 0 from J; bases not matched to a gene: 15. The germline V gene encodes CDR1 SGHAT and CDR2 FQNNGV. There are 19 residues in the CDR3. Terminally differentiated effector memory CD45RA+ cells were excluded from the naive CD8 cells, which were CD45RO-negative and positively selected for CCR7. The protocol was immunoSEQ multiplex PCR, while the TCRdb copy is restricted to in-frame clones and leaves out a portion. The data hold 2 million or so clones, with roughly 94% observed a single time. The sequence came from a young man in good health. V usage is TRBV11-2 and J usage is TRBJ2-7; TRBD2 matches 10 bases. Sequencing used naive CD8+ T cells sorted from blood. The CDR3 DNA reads TGTGCCAGCAGCTCCCGCCGTAAGCGGGAGGGCCGTTCCTCCTACGAGCAGTACTTC. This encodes CASSSRRKREGRSSYEQYF.